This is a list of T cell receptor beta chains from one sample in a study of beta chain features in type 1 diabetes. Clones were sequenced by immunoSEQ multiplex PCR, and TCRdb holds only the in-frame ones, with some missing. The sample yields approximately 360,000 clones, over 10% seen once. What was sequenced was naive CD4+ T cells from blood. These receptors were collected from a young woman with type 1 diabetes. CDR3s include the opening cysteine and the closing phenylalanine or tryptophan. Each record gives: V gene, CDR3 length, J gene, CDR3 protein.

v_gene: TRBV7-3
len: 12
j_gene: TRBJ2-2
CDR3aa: CASSPFPGELFF

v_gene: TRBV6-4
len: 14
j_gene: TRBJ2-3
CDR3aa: CASKQSWSTDTQYF

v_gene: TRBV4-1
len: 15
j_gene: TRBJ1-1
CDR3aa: CASSQEATLNTEAFF

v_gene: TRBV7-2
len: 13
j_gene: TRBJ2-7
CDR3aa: CASSLDFVGAQYF

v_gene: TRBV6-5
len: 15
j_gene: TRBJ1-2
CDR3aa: CAIRSRTGKSYGYTF

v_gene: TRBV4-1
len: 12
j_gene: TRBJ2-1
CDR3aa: CASSQVREEQFF

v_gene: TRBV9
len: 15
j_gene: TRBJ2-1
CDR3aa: CASSVAWSGHNEQFF

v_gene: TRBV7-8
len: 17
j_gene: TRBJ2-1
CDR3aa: CASSLRLAGGFYNEQFF

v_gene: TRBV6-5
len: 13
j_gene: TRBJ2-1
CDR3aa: CASSYRQGREQFF

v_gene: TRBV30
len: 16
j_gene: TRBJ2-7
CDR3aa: CAWSRLAEGLSYEQYF

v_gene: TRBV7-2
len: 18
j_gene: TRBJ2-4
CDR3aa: CASSLPRGGPVAKNIQYF

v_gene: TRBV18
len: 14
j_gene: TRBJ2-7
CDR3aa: CASSPTSGRPEQYF

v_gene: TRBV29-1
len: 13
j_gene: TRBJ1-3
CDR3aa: CSVVSGSLNTIYF

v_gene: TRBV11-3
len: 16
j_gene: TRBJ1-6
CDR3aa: CASSLSWDRVGSPLHF

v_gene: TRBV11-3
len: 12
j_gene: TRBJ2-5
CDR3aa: CATQGLGETQYF

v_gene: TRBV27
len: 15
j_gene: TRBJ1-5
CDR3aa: CATHGQNNSNQPQHF

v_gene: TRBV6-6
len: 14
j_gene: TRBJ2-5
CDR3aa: CASSYSGGGETQYF

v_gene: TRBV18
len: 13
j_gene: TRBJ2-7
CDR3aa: CASSTGQDYEQYF

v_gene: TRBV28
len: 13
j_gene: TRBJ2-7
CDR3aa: CATSIPPGYEQYF

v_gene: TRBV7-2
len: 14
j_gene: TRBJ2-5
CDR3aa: CASSLATVRETQYF

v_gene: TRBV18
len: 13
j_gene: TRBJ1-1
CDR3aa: CASSPQMNTEAFF

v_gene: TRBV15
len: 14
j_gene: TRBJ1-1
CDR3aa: CATSTRQGSAEAFF

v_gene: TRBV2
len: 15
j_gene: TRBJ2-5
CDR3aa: CASTMMGTDQETQYF

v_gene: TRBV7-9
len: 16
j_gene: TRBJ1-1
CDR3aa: CASSLGLGGAGTEAFF

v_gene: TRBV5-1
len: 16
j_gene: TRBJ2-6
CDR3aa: CASSSTQGSGANVLTF

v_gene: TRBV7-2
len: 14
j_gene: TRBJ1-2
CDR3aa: CASSSTGGVYGYTF

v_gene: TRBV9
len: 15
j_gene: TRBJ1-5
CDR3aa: CASSVGGRLNQPQHF

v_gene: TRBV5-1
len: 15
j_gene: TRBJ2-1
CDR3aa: CASSPGTGPYNEQFF

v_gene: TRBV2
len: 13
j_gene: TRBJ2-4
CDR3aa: CASSGRTGGIQYF

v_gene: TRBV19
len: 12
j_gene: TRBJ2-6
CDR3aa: CASTSGANVLTF

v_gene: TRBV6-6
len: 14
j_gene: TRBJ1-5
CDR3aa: CASSYGQGNQPQHF